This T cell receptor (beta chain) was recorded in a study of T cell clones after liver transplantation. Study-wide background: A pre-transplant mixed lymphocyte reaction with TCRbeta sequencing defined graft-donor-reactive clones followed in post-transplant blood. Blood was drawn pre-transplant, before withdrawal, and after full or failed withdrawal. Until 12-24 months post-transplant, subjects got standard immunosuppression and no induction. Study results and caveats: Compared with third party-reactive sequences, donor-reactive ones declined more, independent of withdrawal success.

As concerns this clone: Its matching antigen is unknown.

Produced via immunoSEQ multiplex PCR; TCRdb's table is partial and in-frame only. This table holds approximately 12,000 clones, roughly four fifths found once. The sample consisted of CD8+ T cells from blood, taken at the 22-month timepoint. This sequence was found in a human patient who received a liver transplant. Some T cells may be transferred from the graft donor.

This CDR3 reads CASSGRLGSYGYTF. The CDR3 nucleotides are TGTGCCAGCAGCGGACGCCTGGGGTCCTATGGCTACACCTTC. The J gene is TRBJ1-2, the V gene TRBV7-9; D unresolved. In germline, CDR1 is SEHNR, CDR2 FQNEAQ (reference sequence). This CDR3 comprises 14 residues. V lost 5 bases and J 4 bases, leaving 14 bases between the germline ends.